Listed here are 7 T cell receptor beta chains from one sample, sequenced in a study of CXCR3-negative and CXCR3-positive naive CD8 T cells. Preparation of TRB cDNA libraries relied on 5' RACE carrying UMI labels. TCRdb reprocessed the 5' RACE reads; each CDR3 protein has one entry and no DNA is given. Its table records about 48,000 distinct CDR3 sequences. The sample comprised memory CD8+ T cells from blood. Receptors originate from a human donor in good health. Some clones in this sample may be carry-over from other donors' samples.

The rearrangement joins TRBV25-1 to TRBJ1-1; there is no DNA to check the TCRdb D call of TRBD1. The CDR3 extends over 16 amino acids. Looked up from germline, CDR1 is MGHDK and CDR2 is SYGVNS. The CDR3 loop reads CASSDRDGEMNTEAFF.

The V gene is TRBV20-1, the J gene TRBJ1-6; TCRdb calls TRBD1, which cannot be checked without DNA. The CDR3 loop spans 14 amino acids. Germline CDR1 reads DFQATT; CDR2 reads SNEGSKA (reference sequence). The CDR3: CSARDGGLNSPLHF.

This sequence joins TRBV29-1 and TRBJ2-1; checking the TCRdb D call of TRBD2 is not possible without DNA. In germline, CDR1 is SQVTM, CDR2 ANQGSEA. This CDR3 region has 12 residues. The CDR3: CSVAVRREGMSF.

The chain recombines TRBV28 with TRBJ2-2; TCRdb proposes TRBD2, but this gene call is untestable without DNA. CDR1 is MDHEN, CDR2 SYDVKM, per germline. This CDR3 region has 16 residues. Here the CDR3 reads CASRCLAEGNTGELFF.

The rearrangement links TRBV15 to TRBJ2-3; the TCRdb call, TRBD1, lacks DNA for checking. This CDR3 region has 15 residues. Germline V gene sequence: CDR1 LNHNV, CDR2 YYDKDF (reference sequence). CDR3 residues: CATSRVTGSTDTQYF.

The genes are TRBV7-2 and TRBJ2-1; there is no DNA to check the TCRdb D call of TRBD2. Germline V gene sequence: CDR1 SGHTA, CDR2 FQGNSA. The CDR3 consists of 13 residues. CDR3: CASIRALGHEQFF.

The chain has TRBV5-5 and TRBJ1-1; as DNA is missing, the TRBD1 call by TCRdb cannot be tested. The V gene's germline CDR1 is SGHKS and CDR2 YYEKEE (reference sequence). The length of the CDR3 is 18 residues. The CDR3 loop is CASSPYPGEKGETTEAFF.